Below are 2 T cell receptor beta chains sequenced from a single sample in a study of blood T cell repertoires in COVID-19. Profiling relied on immunoSEQ multiplex PCR, and the TCRdb table lists in-frame clones only, not all of them. Of roughly 220,000 clones listed, about 80% are singletons. Sequencing was done on a sample of peripheral blood. The source of these receptors is a woman aged 60-75 years with acute or convalescent COVID-19.

The rearrangement joins TRBV10-3 to TRBJ2-5; a possible D gene is TRBD1 (6 bases). CDR3 size: 14 residues. The ends were cut back, 5 bases at V and 1 base at J, with 11 bases in the middle. From germline, CDR1 is ENHRY and CDR2 SYGVKD. CDR3 DNA sequence: TGTGCCATCAGTTTACAGGGCCCCCAAGAGACCCAGTACTTC. As protein: CAISLQGPQETQYF.

This clone was seen more than once but under ten times. The chain joins TRBV5-6 to TRBJ2-7, with TRBD2 as a possible D gene (6 bases). Germline lookup yields CDR1 SGHDT and CDR2 YYEEEE. V was clipped by 1 base and J by 4 bases, with 18 bases between them. The CDR3 length is 16 residues. CDR3 sequence: CASSLSGGRVLYEQYF. CDR3 sequence (DNA): TGTGCCAGCAGCTTGTCCGGGGGACGAGTCCTATACGAGCAGTACTTC.